Following are 8 T cell receptor beta chains from one sample sequenced in a study of cytomegalovirus exposure and HLA in healthy donors. 60 Vbeta and 13 Jbeta primers were used in PCR. TCRdb's table, derived via immunoSEQ multiplex PCR, lists solely in-frame clones and lacks some. The sample contains about 41,000 clones, approximately 84% of which appear only once. The specimen sequenced was PBMCs. These receptor sequences come from a man between 50 and 59 years old in good health and CMV-seronegative.

The chain combines TRBV5-4 with TRBJ2-1; 9 nucleotides line up with TRBD1. CDR1 SGHNT and CDR2 YYREEE come from the germline V gene (reference sequence). V was clipped by 4 bases and J by 5 bases; unmatched bases: 13. The CDR3 runs 17 residues. The CDR3 sequence is CASSAPQGARGNNEQFF. The CDR3 nucleotides read TGTGCCAGCAGCGCCCCACAGGGGGCCCGGGGCAACAATGAGCAGTTCTTC.

This chain links TRBV29-1 with TRBJ2-2, with 9 positions matching TRBD1. The V segment lost 7 bases and the J segment 2 bases; nucleotides outside the gene matches: 8. This CDR3 spans 15 amino acids. CDR1 and CDR2 (germline): SQVTM, ANQGSEA. The CDR3 loop reads CSAGWDRVNTGELFF. In nucleotides, the CDR3 is TGCAGCGCCGGGTGGGACAGGGTCAACACCGGGGAGCTGTTTTTT.

With regard to this clone: The junction departs from the called germline gene at one end, perhaps through a read error. The chain employs TRBV7-3 and TRBJ2-6, with 7 bases that match TRBD2. Looked up from germline, CDR1 is SGHTA and CDR2 is FQGTGA. The CDR3 is 16 residues long. CDR3 loop: CASSPGGSSGASVLTF. Here the CDR3 DNA reads TGTGCCAGCAGCCCGGGGGGTAGCTCTGGGGCCAGCGTCCTGACTTTC.

The J gene is TRBJ2-7, the V gene TRBV7-2; D is possibly TRBD2 (6 bases). Germline V gene data show CDR1 as SGHTA and CDR2 as FQGNSA. This CDR3 region has 15 residues. V gave up 5 bases and J gave up 5 bases, with 19 bases separating them. The CDR3 spells CASSPSGGAIDEQYF. CDR3 coding DNA: TGTGCCAGCAGCCCATCCGGCGGGGCGATCGACGAGCAGTACTTC.

CDR3 sequence (DNA): TGTGCCAGCAGCCAGGACAGTGAAGAGACCCAGTACTTC. It encodes CASSQDSEETQYF. The chain carries TRBV16 and TRBJ2-5; tentative D call: TRBD1 (6 bases). This CDR3 has 13 amino acids. Germline V gene lookup returns CDR1 KGHSY and CDR2 FQNENV. V lost 3 bases, J lost 3 bases, and 8 bases lay in between. The entire variable domain, with the rest obtained from reference TRBV16 and TRBJ2-5, is as follows: GEEVAQTPKHLVRGEGQKAKLYCAPIKGHSYVFWYQQVLKNEFKFLISFQNENVFDETGMPKERFSAKCLPNSPCSLEIQATKLEDSAVYFCASSQDSEETQYFGPGTRLLVL.

This clone has just a few counts. The V call is TRBV30, the J call TRBJ2-1; 16 nucleotides align to TRBD2. This CDR3 has 17 residues. The germline CDR1 and CDR2 sequences are GTSNPN and SVGIG (reference sequence). Trimming cost V 0 bases and J 11 bases; bases outside gene matches: 10. CDR3 DNA: TGTGCCTGGAGTGTCCCGGGACTAGCGGGGGGGCGACACAAGCAGTTCTTC. Amino acids: CAWSVPGLAGGRHKQFF.

This chain uses TRBV7-2 with TRBJ2-2, with 8 bases fitting TRBD2. The CDR3 sequence is 14 residues long. Germline CDR1 and CDR2: SGHTA and FQGNSA. The ends lost 2 bases at V and 11 bases at J; junction bases unmatched: 7. The chain's CDR3 is CASSLLGGGTELFF. The CDR3 bases are TGTGCCAGCAGCTTACTTGGCGGGGGGACCGAGCTGTTTTTT.

This clone was counted once. The chain uses TRBV4-2 and TRBJ2-5, with D perhaps matching TRBD1 (5 bases). Germline values: CDR1 LGHNA, CDR2 YNFKEQ. With 0 bases removed from V and 5 bases from J, the gap between germline ends came to 10 bases. This CDR3 has 14 amino acids. The CDR3, as DNA: TGTGCCAGCAGCCAAGATCAGGGTGGGGAGACCCAGTACTTC. Protein: CASSQDQGGETQYF.